The 22 T cell receptor beta chains below come from one sample, sequenced in a study of blood T cell repertoires in COVID-19. Libraries were prepared by immunoSEQ multiplex PCR; TCRdb keeps only in-frame clonotypes and omits some of them. This sample carries about 250,000 clones, approximately 80% of them seen once, and the ten largest clones take nearly 9%. The sample was peripheral blood. Source of these receptors: an elderly man with acute or convalescent COVID-19.

The V call is TRBV6-6, the J call TRBJ2-1; D is possibly TRBD1 (5 bases). V lost 4 bases and J lost 7, with 8 bases in between. The CDR3 loop spans 12 amino acids. Germline-derived CDR1 and CDR2 are MNHNY and SVGAGI (reference sequence). CDR3 nucleotides: TGTGCCAGCAGTTCGACAGCGAATGAGCAGTTCTTC. Encoded protein: CASSSTANEQFF.

The chain carries TRBV24-1 and TRBJ2-6, with D possibly being TRBD1 (6 bases). Germline loops: CDR1 KGHDR, CDR2 SFDVKD. Trimming removed 10 bases at V and 0 bases at J, with 15 bases between. This CDR3 is built from 16 residues. CDR3 DNA: TGTGCCACTGGACCGGGACACTTCTCTGGGGCCAACGTCCTGACTTTC. This translates into CATGPGHFSGANVLTF.

V gene TRBV6-5 combines with J gene TRBJ1-2; 8 nucleotides align to TRBD1. V was clipped by 8 bases and J by 4 bases; unmatched bases: 9. CDR3 length equals 14 residues. Germline lookup yields CDR1 MNHEY and CDR2 SVGAGI. CDR3 protein: CASFAGTGFYGYTF. The CDR3 nucleotides are TGTGCCAGCTTCGCCGGGACAGGCTTCTATGGCTACACCTTC.

The chain combines TRBV19 with TRBJ2-6; 8 bases agree with TRBD1. This CDR3 has 17 residues. Germline V gene lookup returns CDR1 LNHDA and CDR2 SQIVND (reference sequence). After removal of 1 base from V and 2 bases from J, the junction contained 4 bases not matched to a gene. CDR3 in DNA: TGTGCCAGTAGTATAGCCGCGACAGGGGCTGGGGCCAACGTCCTGACTTTC. It specifies CASSIAATGAGANVLTF.

This clone was observed a few times. This chain joins TRBV7-9 and TRBJ1-2, with D tentatively TRBD1 (6 bases). Germline loops: CDR1 SEHNR, CDR2 FQNEAQ (reference sequence). The V and J ends lost 1 base and 4 bases respectively, with 13 bases between them. This CDR3 has 15 residues. CDR3 in DNA: TGTGCCAGCAGCTTAGATGAGGGGGGGATCTATGGCTACACCTTC. Protein product: CASSLDEGGIYGYTF.

This chain links TRBV27 with TRBJ2-1; TRBD2 matches at 7 bases. The germline V gene has CDR1 MNHEY and CDR2 SMNVEV (reference sequence). V lost 0 bases to trimming and J lost 2 bases; unmatched junction nucleotides: 4. The CDR3 has 16 amino acids. CDR3 region: CASSLSPSGTYNEQFF. CDR3 nucleotide sequence: TGTGCCAGCAGTTTATCGCCCAGCGGGACCTACAATGAGCAGTTCTTC.

Worth noting for this clone: Distinct nucleotide sequences in the sample also encode this CDR3. The J gene is TRBJ2-7, the V gene TRBV9, with 12 nucleotides matching TRBD1. Germline CDR1 is SGDLS and CDR2 is YYNGEE. The CDR3 is made up of 15 amino acids. Trimming at V came to 3 bases and at J to 1 base, leaving 2 bases not matched to a gene. CDR3 protein: CASSAGQGASYEQYF. The CDR3 bases are TGTGCCAGCAGCGCGGGACAGGGGGCGTCCTACGAGCAGTACTTC.

The chain carries TRBV24-1 and TRBJ2-1; TRBD1 agrees at 8 bases. In germline, CDR1 is KGHDR, CDR2 SFDVKD. This CDR3 has 15 residues. After removal of 5 bases from V and 6 bases from J, the junction contained 8 bases not matched to a gene. CDR3 in DNA: TGTGCCACCAGTGCCGTCAGGGGGCAAATCAATGAGCAGTTCTTC. This encodes CATSAVRGQINEQFF.

The CDR3 is CASSYGVSTYNEQFF. The CDR3 DNA follows: TGTGCCAGCAGTTACGGAGTGAGCACCTACAATGAGCAGTTCTTC. The chain carries TRBV6-5 and TRBJ2-1; D gene ambiguous. Trimming left V 2 bases short and J 2 bases short, with 10 bases between. Germline V gives CDR1 MNHEY, CDR2 SVGAGI. The CDR3 covers 15 residues.

This rearrangement joins TRBV11-3 to TRBJ1-2, with D possibly TRBD1 on 6 matching bases. The V end was cut by 2 bases, the J end by 3 bases, with 19 bases between. The germline CDR1 and CDR2 sequences are SGHNT and YENEEA. The CDR3 has 17 residues. For the CDR3, the DNA is TGTGCCAGCAGCTTATTCTGGGGGCGTAGGGTCCACTATGGCTACACCTTC. Translating it yields CASSLFWGRRVHYGYTF.

The chain carries TRBV28 and TRBJ1-2; 9 bases match TRBD1. J gave up 5 bases and V 5 bases, and 9 bases lay outside the gene matches. Germline CDR1 reads MDHEN; CDR2 reads SYDVKM. The CDR3 extends over 15 amino acids. CDR3 in DNA: TGTGCCAGCAGTCAGACAGGGGGAAGCAGGTATGGCTACACCTTC. Translating it yields CASSQTGGSRYGYTF.

V is TRBV27 and J is TRBJ2-6, with TRBD1 as a possible D gene (5 bases). CDR1 is MNHEY and CDR2 is SMNVEV in the germline V gene (reference sequence). Trimming took 1 base from V and 4 from J, leaving 14 bases between them. This CDR3 is 17 amino acids long. Here the CDR3 reads CASSLYSKGRGANVLTF. The CDR3 DNA reads as TGTGCCAGCAGTTTATACAGTAAGGGGCGAGGGGCCAACGTCCTGACTTTC.

This clone was seen just once. V is TRBV6-5 and J is TRBJ1-5; D unclear. The CDR3 length is 12 residues. Deletions cut 6 bases from V and 9 bases from J, with 12 bases between. CDR1 is MNHEY and CDR2 is SVGAGI in the germline V gene. The CDR3 DNA reads as TGTGCCAGCAGGGTCCACGGTAGGCCCCAGCATTTT. It yields the protein CASRVHGRPQHF.

This chain uses TRBV19 with TRBJ1-1; no definite D call. V was trimmed by 7 bases and J by 0 bases, leaving 12 bases between them. CDR3 length equals 14 residues. Germline loops: CDR1 LNHDA, CDR2 SQIVND (reference sequence). The CDR3: CASKRETMNTEAFF. The CDR3, as DNA: TGTGCCAGTAAGCGGGAGACCATGAACACTGAAGCTTTCTTT.

The chain carries TRBV24-1 and TRBJ2-7, with 11 bases matching TRBD1. The CDR3 has 15 residues. The V gene's germline CDR1 is KGHDR and CDR2 SFDVKD. V lost 4 bases to trimming and J lost 3 bases; unmatched junction nucleotides: 4. The CDR3 DNA sequence: TGTGCCACCAGTGAATCCGGGACAGGGGGCTACGAGCAGTACTTC. Translated: CATSESGTGGYEQYF.

The CDR3 sequence: CASSLWGVGYTF. CDR3 DNA: TGCGCCAGCAGCTTGTGGGGGGTTGGCTACACCTTC. This chain joins TRBV5-1 and TRBJ1-2; a weak D match, TRBD1 (5 bases). This CDR3 contains 12 residues. V dropped 1 base and J dropped 7 bases, with 8 bases sitting between them. Germline lookup yields CDR1 SGHRS and CDR2 YFSETQ.

This clone showed up just a few times. The gene calls are TRBV19 and TRBJ1-6; tentative D call: TRBD1 (6 bases). The CDR3 sequence is 15 residues long. Germline CDR1 is LNHDA and CDR2 is SQIVND (reference sequence). With 5 bases removed from V and 10 bases from J, the gap between germline ends came to 18 bases. The chain's CDR3 is CASSPRQASGSPLHF. Here the CDR3 DNA reads TGTGCCAGTAGTCCCCGACAGGCCTCGGGGTCACCCCTCCACTTT.

The V gene is TRBV4-1, the J gene TRBJ1-6; TRBD1 is a possible D gene (5 bases). Trimming shortened V by 0 bases and J by 10 bases, and 7 bases separated the two germline ends. Germline CDR1 and CDR2: MGHRA and YSYEKL. The CDR3 length is 13 residues. CDR3 region: CASSQERGSPLHF. The CDR3 bases are TGCGCCAGCAGCCAAGAGCGGGGCTCACCCCTCCACTTT.

The genes are TRBV2 and TRBJ2-7; 7 bases agree with TRBD1. J lost 3 bases, V lost 6 bases, and 8 bases had no gene match. The CDR3 loop spans 14 amino acids. Germline V CDR1 and CDR2: SNHLY, FYNNEI. The CDR3 DNA reads as TGTGCCAGCAGGGGACAGATCGGATACTACGAGCAGTACTTC. Its protein is CASRGQIGYYEQYF.

The chain recombines TRBV15 with TRBJ2-3; D call uncertain. This CDR3 is built from 13 residues. Germline V lookup: CDR1 LNHNV, CDR2 YYDKDF (reference sequence). V dropped 1 base and J dropped 5 bases, with 7 bases sitting between them. This chain's CDR3 is CATSRGPGDTQYF. Here the CDR3 DNA reads TGTGCCACCAGCAGAGGACCAGGAGATACGCAGTATTTT.

This clone was seen only a few times. The chain combines TRBV19 with TRBJ1-5; 7 positions agree with TRBD1. This CDR3 region has 15 residues. The V segment lost 0 bases and the J segment 6 bases; nucleotides outside the gene matches: 5. Germline CDR1 is LNHDA and CDR2 is SQIVND (reference sequence). The CDR3, as DNA: TGTGCCAGTAGTATAGAGACAGGGTACAGTCAGCCCCAGCATTTT. Its protein is CASSIETGYSQPQHF.

V and J are TRBV5-1 and TRBJ2-5; TRBD2 matches at 7 bases. Germline trimming cut 5 bases from V and 3 bases from J; bases unmatched to any gene: 13. The CDR3 loop spans 16 amino acids. Germline V gene lookup returns CDR1 SGHRS and CDR2 YFSETQ. The CDR3 sequence: CASREREVAPKETQYF. Here the CDR3 DNA reads TGCGCCAGCAGAGAACGGGAGGTCGCCCCCAAAGAGACCCAGTACTTC.